The sequence of this T cell receptor (beta chain) was determined in a study of cytomegalovirus exposure and HLA in healthy donors. General study findings and limits: In all likelihood, a cluster of highly shared sequence variants was a sequencing artifact. An analysis was carried out later, and it reportedly showed fewer N-insertions in an Asian-associated ancestry cluster than the approximately 700-donor mean. Differences between HLA loci emerged in a later analysis of TCR association rates, with DRB1 most and HLA-C fewest.

60 Vbeta and 13 Jbeta primers were used in PCR. The repertoire was sequenced with immunoSEQ multiplex PCR; TCRdb's copy has only in-frame clones and lacks some. The sample includes tens of thousands of clones, around 79% seen only once; the top ten take about 8%. A word on this clone: What it binds is not known.

The clonotype comes from a woman aged 30 to 39 in good health and CMV-seropositive. The material sequenced was PBMCs.

The DNA for the CDR3 is TGTGCCAGCACTGAGCGGGATGGGGACGAGCAGTACTTC. As protein: CASTERDGDEQYF. The chain is built from TRBV2 and TRBJ2-7, with 7 bases matching TRBD2. Unmatched junction bases numbered 8, after V lost 7 bases and J lost 5 bases. Germline loops: CDR1 SNHLY, CDR2 FYNNEI. CDR3 length: 13 amino acids.